Below are 22 T cell receptor beta chains sequenced from a single sample in a study of CD8+ T cells in alopecia areata. RNA extraction and reverse transcription yielded cDNA as sequencing template. TCRdb keeps only in-frame clones here, not all; method: immunoSEQ multiplex PCR. The sample carries 150,000 or so clones, 55% recorded once. The sequencing input was CD4+ T cells sorted from blood. The receptors here all came from a human donor in good health.

This chain links TRBV18 with TRBJ2-1; D possibly corresponds to TRBD2 (5 bases). The CDR3 is made up of 15 amino acids. V dropped 2 bases and J dropped 3 bases, with 11 bases sitting between them. The germline V gene encodes CDR1 KGHSH and CDR2 LQKENI. The CDR3 nucleotides read TGTGCCAGCTCACCAAGGACTTTACACTACAATGAGCAGTTCTTC. It translates to CASSPRTLHYNEQFF. The full variable domain, with the rest looked up from reference TRBV18 and TRBJ2-1, is NAGVMQNPRHLVRRRGQEARLRCSPMKGHSHVYWYRQLPEEGLKFMVYLQKENIIDESGMPKERFSAEFPKEGPSILRIQQVVRGDSAAYFCASSPRTLHYNEQFFGPGTRLTVL.

This clone was counted between two and nine times. This sequence joins TRBV29-1 and TRBJ2-1; a weak D match, TRBD2 (5 bases). Trimming stripped 4 bases from V and 7 bases from J, with 5 bases between. This CDR3 comprises 10 residues. Germline CDR1 SQVTM, CDR2 ANQGSEA. CDR3 nucleotide sequence: TGCAGCGTTGGGGAGAATGAGCAGTTCTTC. Translation: CSVGENEQFF.

The V gene is TRBV6-5, the J gene TRBJ2-2; D not resolved. Germline V gene sequence: CDR1 MNHEY, CDR2 SVGAGI. The germline V and J ends were trimmed by 6 bases and 6 bases, with 11 bases remaining between them. The CDR3 contains 13 residues. The CDR3 here is CASRVGLAGELFF. The CDR3 DNA reads TGTGCCAGCAGGGTAGGGCTGGCCGGGGAGCTGTTTTTT.

The V and J genes are TRBV4-1 and TRBJ2-7; 9 bases agree with TRBD1. J gave up 3 bases and V 4 bases, and 10 bases lay outside the gene matches. Germline V CDR1 and CDR2: MGHRA, YSYEKL. CDR3 length: 16 amino acids. The CDR3 reads CASSLTGTGTNYEQYF. The CDR3, as DNA: TGCGCCAGCAGCCTGACGGGGACAGGGACGAACTACGAGCAGTACTTC.

On this clone itself: The identical CDR3 is also encoded by other nucleotide sequences in the sample. The gene calls are TRBV20-1 and TRBJ1-3; D uncertain. CDR3 length equals 11 residues. V was trimmed by 6 bases and J by 3 bases, leaving 6 bases between them. Looked up from germline, CDR1 is DFQATT and CDR2 is SNEGSKA (reference sequence). CDR3 sequence (DNA): TGCAGTGCCCGCGGTGGAAACACCATATATTTT. Translating it yields CSARGGNTIYF.

V gene TRBV9 combines with J gene TRBJ2-1; D is ambiguous. Per germline, CDR1 SGDLS and CDR2 YYNGEE. Trimming took off 0 bases at V and 7 bases at J, with 17 bases between the two ends. The CDR3 has 16 amino acids. CDR3: CASSVGTSWGSNEQFF. CDR3 sequence (DNA): TGTGCCAGCAGCGTAGGTACGAGCTGGGGTTCGAATGAGCAGTTCTTC.

The CDR3 loop is CSGTSNQETQYF. The CDR3 DNA reads as TGCAGCGGGACCAGCAACCAAGAGACCCAGTACTTC. V usage is TRBV29-1 and J usage is TRBJ2-5; D gene ambiguous. From germline, CDR1 is SQVTM and CDR2 ANQGSEA. This CDR3 has 12 amino acids. V gave up 7 bases and J gave up 0 bases, with 9 bases separating them.

The genes are TRBV28 and TRBJ2-1, with unresolved D. This CDR3 has 20 amino acids. Germline-derived CDR1 and CDR2 are MDHEN and SYDVKM. Trimming removed 7 bases from V and 0 bases from J, with 28 bases in between. The CDR3 nucleotides are TGTGCCAGCACCCCACGCACCCACTTCCGGACGGAGAGCTCCTACAATGAGCAGTTCTTC. It specifies CASTPRTHFRTESSYNEQFF.

The chain carries TRBV29-1 and TRBJ1-1; no clear D. V lost 7 bases, J lost 0 bases, and 12 bases lay in between. The germline V gene encodes CDR1 SQVTM and CDR2 ANQGSEA. This CDR3 comprises 13 residues. CDR3 DNA: TGCAGCGGTGTTGGCAGATTGAACACTGAAGCTTTCTTT. It translates to CSGVGRLNTEAFF. Combining the CDR3 with reference TRBV29-1 and TRBJ1-1 gives the whole variable domain SAVISQKPSRDICQRGTSLTIQCQVDSQVTMMFWYRQQPGQSLTLIATANQGSEATYESGFVIDKFPISRPNLTFSTLTVSNMSPEDSSIYLCSGVGRLNTEAFFGQGTRLTVV.

As for this clone: The same CDR3 also results from other DNA sequences found in this sample. V usage is TRBV29-1 and J usage is TRBJ2-2; tentatively, D is TRBD1 or TRBD2 (5 bases each). This CDR3 comprises 11 residues. Trimming stripped 6 bases from V and 3 bases from J, with 5 bases between. From germline, CDR1 is SQVTM and CDR2 ANQGSEA. CDR3 in DNA: TGCAGCGTGGGGGACACCGGGGAGCTGTTTTTT. This codes for CSVGDTGELFF.

This clone has just a few counts. The genes are TRBV10-3 and TRBJ2-3, with D tentatively TRBD1 (5 bases). CDR3 length: 16 amino acids. Germline-derived CDR1 and CDR2 are ENHRY and SYGVKD. V dropped 2 bases and J dropped 5 bases, with 17 bases sitting between them. CDR3 in DNA: TGTGCCATCAGTGAGATTGACAGCCTGGTTCGAGATACGCAGTATTTT. It encodes CAISEIDSLVRDTQYF.

This chain joins TRBV18 and TRBJ2-7; no clear D. This CDR3 has 14 residues. The V gene's germline CDR1 is KGHSH and CDR2 LQKENI. V lost 3 bases to trimming and J lost 3 bases, with 12 bases between them. CDR3: CASSPGVGDYEQYF. The CDR3 DNA reads as TGTGCCAGCTCACCTGGAGTCGGCGACTACGAGCAGTACTTC.

V and J are TRBV7-2 and TRBJ2-5; TRBD2 is a possible D gene (6 bases). V lost 3 bases and J lost 2, with 10 bases in between. The CDR3 has 14 residues. Germline V gene data show CDR1 as SGHTA and CDR2 as FQGNSA. CDR3 DNA sequence: TGTGCCAGCAGCTTCTTCGGGGGACAAGAGACCCAGTACTTC. Amino acids: CASSFFGGQETQYF.

This clone was detected a few times. This chain connects TRBV20-1 to TRBJ2-5, with D unresolved. V was pared by 0 bases and J by 9 bases, with 8 bases between. There are 11 residues in the CDR3. Per germline, CDR1 DFQATT and CDR2 SNEGSKA (reference sequence). Here the CDR3 DNA reads TGCAGTGCTAGAGATAAGGGTTCCCAGTACTTC. Amino acid sequence: CSARDKGSQYF.

The gene calls are TRBV2 and TRBJ2-7, with 11 bases fitting TRBD2. This CDR3 is built from 15 residues. After removal of 7 bases from V and 3 bases from J, the junction contained 8 bases not matched to a gene. Germline-derived CDR1 and CDR2 are SNHLY and FYNNEI. CDR3 amino acids: CASKGGLAGFYEQYF. CDR3 nucleotides: TGTGCCAGCAAAGGTGGACTAGCGGGTTTCTACGAGCAGTACTTC.

This clone has just a few counts. The chain recombines TRBV19 with TRBJ2-3, with a tentative D call TRBD2 (5 bases). V lost 3 bases to trimming and J lost 5 bases, with 6 bases between them. The germline V gene has CDR1 LNHDA and CDR2 SQIVND (reference sequence). The length of the CDR3 is 12 residues. This chain's CDR3 is CASSIEGDTQYF. The CDR3, as DNA: TGTGCCAGTAGTATTGAGGGAGATACGCAGTATTTT.

In regard to this clone: An end of the junction differs from the germline gene, which may be a read error. This CDR3 is CASSIARDTQYF. The CDR3 coding sequence is TGTGCCAGCAGCATAGCTCGGGATACGCAGTATTTT. The chain joins TRBV7-9 to TRBJ2-3; the D is unclear. Germline assignment: CDR1 SEHNR and CDR2 FQNEAQ (reference sequence). The CDR3 has 12 residues. The full variable domain, with the rest looked up from reference TRBV7-9 and TRBJ2-3, is DTGVSQNPRHKITKRGQNVTFRCDPISEHNRLYWYRQTLGQGPEFLTYFQNEAQLEKSRLLSDRFSAERPKGSFSTLEIQRTEQGDSAMYLCASSIARDTQYFGPGTRLTVL.

The J gene is TRBJ1-1, the V gene TRBV7-2, with 9 bases that match TRBD1. This CDR3 is built from 17 residues. Germline CDR1 reads SGHTA; CDR2 reads FQGNSA. V shed 4 bases and J 2 bases; nucleotides not matched to a gene: 11. The DNA for the CDR3 is TGTGCCAGCAGCTCCCGTTGGACAGGGGTAGGCAACACTGAAGCTTTCTTT. It yields the protein CASSSRWTGVGNTEAFF.

This chain links TRBV28 with TRBJ2-7, with no clear D. V gave up 7 bases and J gave up 5 bases, with 12 bases separating them. The CDR3 consists of 12 residues. CDR1 and CDR2 (germline): MDHEN, SYDVKM. The DNA for the CDR3 is TGTGCCAGCACTGGGGTCGCGGACGAGCAGTACTTC. Protein sequence: CASTGVADEQYF.

This chain joins TRBV5-1 and TRBJ2-4; D ambiguous. There are 13 residues in the CDR3. Germline assignment: CDR1 SGHRS and CDR2 YFSETQ. The ends were cut back, 3 bases at V and 5 bases at J, with 9 bases in the middle. CDR3 nucleotide sequence: TGCGCCAGCAGCTCCAATCCCGAAAACATTCAGTACTTC. It translates to CASSSNPENIQYF.

The chain carries TRBV28 and TRBJ1-2; D gene unclear. Germline V lookup: CDR1 MDHEN, CDR2 SYDVKM. V dropped 3 bases and J dropped 2 bases, with 7 bases sitting between them. This CDR3 has 13 amino acids. DNA for the CDR3: TGTGCCAGCAGTTTGGGTGGAAACTATGGCTACACCTTC. Protein product: CASSLGGNYGYTF.

The rearrangement links TRBV7-9 to TRBJ2-1; the match to TRBD2 covers 8 bases. J lost 0 bases, V lost 3 bases, and 4 bases had no gene match. This CDR3 contains 16 residues. CDR1 and CDR2 (germline): SEHNR, FQNEAQ (reference sequence). The CDR3 spells CASSFRGTSSYNEQFF. The CDR3 DNA reads as TGTGCCAGCAGCTTTCGGGGGACTAGCTCCTACAATGAGCAGTTCTTC.